These T cell receptor beta chains were read from a single sample in a study of T-cell reconstitution after alpha-beta-depleted transplantation in children. TCRdb itself ran the PCR reads through MiXCR, one entry per CDR3 protein. Among about 440,000 distinct CDR3 sequences, 43% were seen once, and the ten largest hold roughly a quarter. The material sequenced was PBMCs, taken before TCRalphabeta/CD19-depleted stem cell transplant. The source is a girl aged 2 to 10 with aplastic anemia, due to receive a stem cell transplant. The CDR3 runs from the conserved cysteine through the conserved F or W. The D gene is left open where the match is weak. Only some rows state a clone size, as once, few, many or a class for expanded clones.

V: TRBV5-1; size: many; D: NA; J: TRBJ1-1; CDR3: CASSAIQGKSSEAFF; DNA: TGCGCCAGCAGCGCGATTCAGGGAAAGTCTTCTGAAGCTTTCTTT
V: TRBV6-2/TRBV6-3; size: many; D: TRBD2; J: TRBJ2-6; CDR3: CASSSGNSGANVLTF; DNA: TGTGCCAGCAGTAGCGGGAACTCTGGGGCCAACGTCCTGACTTTC
V: TRBV5-1; size: many; D: NA; J: TRBJ2-2; CDR3: CASSSFSGPEGELFF; DNA: TGCGCCAGCAGCTCCTTTAGCGGCCCGGAAGGGGAGCTGTTTTTT
V: TRBV15; size: few; D: NA; J: TRBJ2-6; CDR3: CATSRDNRISGANVLTF; DNA: TGTGCCACCAGCAGAGATAATCGGATTTCTGGGGCCAACGTCCTGACTTTC
V: TRBV28; size: NA; D: NA; J: TRBJ1-3; CDR3: CASSFTGTDGNTIYF; DNA: TGTGCCAGCAGTTTTACCGGGACGGATGGAAACACCATATATTTT
V: TRBV7-9; size: NA; D: TRBD2; J: TRBJ2-7; CDR3: CASSSSGRTDEQYF; DNA: TGTGCCAGCAGCTCTAGCGGGAGGACCGACGAGCAGTACTTC
V: TRBV6-1; size: many; D: TRBD1; J: TRBJ2-5; CDR3: CASRTPGQQETQYF; DNA: TGTGCCAGCAGGACTCCGGGACAGCAAGAGACCCAGTACTTC
V: TRBV20-1; size: NA; D: NA; J: TRBJ1-5; CDR3: CSAVKVPDQPQHF; DNA: TGCAGTGCCGTGAAAGTCCCGGATCAGCCCCAGCATTTT
V: TRBV11-2; size: many; D: NA; J: TRBJ2-3; CDR3: CASSLAGFRDTDTQYF; DNA: TGTGCCAGCAGCTTAGCAGGATTTCGAGACACAGATACGCAGTATTTT
V: TRBV3-1; size: few; D: NA; J: TRBJ1-5; CDR3: CASSQDAGTSNQPQHF; DNA: TGTGCCAGCAGCCAAGACGCGGGGACGAGCAATCAGCCCCAGCATTTT
V: TRBV12-3/TRBV12-4; size: many; D: NA; J: TRBJ1-5; CDR3: CASSFGDVNQPQHF; DNA: TGTGCCAGCAGTTTCGGGGACGTCAATCAGCCCCAGCATTTT
V: TRBV15; size: once; D: TRBD1; J: TRBJ2-1; CDR3: CATSSDRGPYNEQFF; DNA: TGTGCCACCAGCAGCGACAGGGGGCCTTACAATGAGCAGTTCTTC
V: TRBV29-1; size: NA; D: TRBD2; J: TRBJ2-3; CDR3: CSVYAGLAGVDTQYF; DNA: TGCAGCGTTTACGCGGGACTAGCGGGAGTAGATACGCAGTATTTT
V: TRBV20-1; size: NA; D: NA; J: TRBJ2-5; CDR3: CSARGDLGETQYF; DNA: TGCAGTGCTAGAGGGGACTTGGGCGAGACCCAGTACTTC
V: TRBV27; size: many; D: NA; J: TRBJ2-3; CDR3: CASSPPGQNTDTQYF; DNA: TGTGCCAGCAGTCCCCCTGGACAGAACACAGATACGCAGTATTTT
V: TRBV20-1; size: few; D: NA; J: TRBJ2-1; CDR3: CSAREGMRGASDIEQFF; DNA: TGCAGTGCTAGAGAAGGTATGAGGGGCGCGTCTGATATTGAGCAGTTCTTC
V: TRBV7-2; size: NA; D: TRBD2; J: TRBJ2-3; CDR3: CASSSLRGRVTDTQYF; DNA: TGTGCCAGCAGCTCTCTCCGGGGGAGGGTCACAGATACGCAGTATTTT
V: TRBV20-1; size: once; D: NA; J: TRBJ2-5; CDR3: CSARVPVQSPERETQYF; DNA: TGCAGTGCTAGAGTCCCGGTACAGAGCCCCGAGAGGGAAACCCAGTACTTC
V: TRBV7-2; size: NA; D: TRBD1; J: TRBJ2-7; CDR3: CASSLEFWDSSYEQYF; DNA: TGTGCCAGCAGCTTAGAATTTTGGGACAGCTCCTACGAGCAGTACTTC
V: TRBV27; size: few; D: NA; J: TRBJ2-7; CDR3: CASSSLADEQYF; DNA: TGTGCCAGCAGTTCGCTAGCCGACGAGCAGTACTTC
V: TRBV20-1; size: NA; D: TRBD2; J: TRBJ2-5; CDR3: CSASETSGKETQYF; DNA: TGCAGTGCTAGTGAGACTAGCGGAAAAGAGACCCAGTACTTC
V: TRBV12-3/TRBV12-4; size: NA; D: NA; J: TRBJ2-6; CDR3: CASSFSDPGANVLTF; DNA: TGTGCCAGCAGTTTTTCGGACCCAGGGGCCAACGTCCTGACTTTC
V: TRBV6-5; size: NA; D: TRBD2; J: TRBJ2-7; CDR3: CASSYSLRTSGGYEQYF; DNA: TGTGCCAGCAGTTACTCGCTTAGAACTAGCGGTGGCTACGAGCAGTACTTC
V: TRBV5-1; size: many; D: TRBD2; J: TRBJ2-5; CDR3: CASSSYLLAGHGAETQYF; DNA: TGCGCCAGCAGCTCCTATCTCCTAGCGGGACATGGTGCAGAGACCCAGTACTTC
V: TRBV20-1; size: few; D: NA; J: TRBJ1-5; CDR3: CSAETGTANQPQHF; DNA: TGCAGTGCAGAAACCGGGACGGCAAATCAGCCCCAGCATTTT
V: TRBV28; size: NA; D: TRBD1; J: TRBJ2-4; CDR3: CASSLLVGQLKNIQYF; DNA: TGTGCCAGCAGTTTACTGGTGGGACAGTTAAAAAACATTCAGTACTTC
V: TRBV20-1; size: few; D: NA; J: TRBJ1-1; CDR3: CSAAREGGRVAFF; DNA: TGCAGTGCTGCCCGCGAGGGGGGGCGCGTAGCTTTCTTT
V: TRBV7-2; size: few; D: NA; J: TRBJ2-5; CDR3: CASSSVSGPQETQYF; DNA: TGTGCCAGCAGCTCCGTAAGCGGGCCACAAGAGACCCAGTACTTC
V: TRBV2; size: few; D: TRBD1; J: TRBJ1-5; CDR3: CASTGGRQPQHF; DNA: TGTGCCAGCACAGGGGGCCGTCAGCCCCAGCATTTT
V: TRBV20-1; size: many; D: NA; J: TRBJ1-5; CDR3: CSASLGGEQPQHF; DNA: TGCAGTGCTAGCCTAGGGGGTGAGCAGCCCCAGCATTTT
V: TRBV28; size: NA; D: NA; J: TRBJ2-6; CDR3: CASSLHDSGANVLTF; DNA: TGTGCCAGCAGTTTGCACGACTCTGGGGCCAACGTCCTGACTTTC
V: TRBV27; size: many; D: NA; J: TRBJ2-5; CDR3: CASSPGRGQETQYF; DNA: TGTGCCAGCAGTCCCGGAAGGGGGCAAGAGACCCAGTACTTC
V: TRBV19; size: NA; D: TRBD1; J: TRBJ2-7; CDR3: CASSMRQGFSYEQYF; DNA: TGTGCCAGTAGTATGCGACAGGGGTTCTCCTACGAGCAGTACTTC
V: TRBV5-1; size: many; D: TRBD1; J: TRBJ1-1; CDR3: CASSLDRGPGNTEAFF; DNA: TGCGCCAGCAGCCTAGACAGGGGCCCTGGGAACACTGAAGCTTTCTTT
V: TRBV6-5; size: NA; D: NA; J: TRBJ2-2; CDR3: CASRDLRTGELFF; DNA: TGTGCCAGCAGGGACTTGAGGACCGGGGAGCTGTTTTTT
V: TRBV20-1; size: NA; D: NA; J: TRBJ1-6; CDR3: CSAWVGGGKYGSPLHF; DNA: TGCAGTGCCTGGGTTGGGGGTGGAAAATATGGTTCACCCCTCCACTTT
V: TRBV10-3; size: NA; D: TRBD1; J: TRBJ1-4; CDR3: CAISDSGGREKLFF; DNA: TGTGCCATCAGTGACTCAGGGGGCAGAGAAAAACTGTTTTTT
V: TRBV5-1; size: many; D: NA; J: TRBJ2-7; CDR3: CASSSMAPSYEQYF; DNA: TGCGCCAGCAGCTCGATGGCCCCATCCTACGAGCAGTACTTC
V: TRBV11-3; size: few; D: TRBD2; J: TRBJ2-1; CDR3: CASSPSGLAGTLNEQFF; DNA: TGTGCCAGCAGCCCATCGGGGCTAGCGGGTACCCTCAATGAGCAGTTCTTC
V: TRBV5-5; size: many; D: NA; J: TRBJ1-2; CDR3: CASSSDMLRDYGYTF; DNA: TGTGCCAGCAGCTCCGACATGCTACGGGACTATGGCTACACCTTC
V: TRBV5-1; size: many; D: NA; J: TRBJ1-1; CDR3: CASSLRTRGEAFF; DNA: TGCGCCAGCAGCTTGAGGACTCGGGGTGAAGCTTTCTTT
V: TRBV19; size: few; D: TRBD1; J: TRBJ2-1; CDR3: CASEGLGQGSYNEQFF; DNA: TGTGCCAGTGAAGGTCTGGGACAGGGCTCCTACAATGAGCAGTTCTTC
V: TRBV27; size: many; D: NA; J: TRBJ1-5; CDR3: CASSPGLGQPQHF; DNA: TGTGCCAGCAGTCCGGGGCTGGGACAGCCCCAGCATTTT
V: TRBV5-1; size: NA; D: TRBD1; J: TRBJ2-7; CDR3: CASSQRQGASEQYF; DNA: TGCGCCAGCAGCCAACGACAGGGGGCGAGTGAGCAGTACTTC
V: TRBV29-1; size: many; D: TRBD2; J: TRBJ2-1; CDR3: CSVEGLAGNYNEQFF; DNA: TGCAGCGTTGAGGGACTAGCGGGGAACTACAATGAGCAGTTCTTC
V: TRBV20-1; size: NA; D: NA; J: TRBJ2-7; CDR3: CSARDGTYLFSYEQYF; DNA: TGCAGTGCTAGAGATGGGACGTATCTTTTTTCCTACGAGCAGTACTTC
V: TRBV27; size: NA; D: TRBD1; J: TRBJ2-5; CDR3: CASSLGSGTGDHQETQYF; DNA: TGTGCCAGCAGTTTGGGATCCGGGACAGGGGACCACCAAGAGACCCAGTACTTC
V: TRBV7-2; size: NA; D: NA; J: TRBJ2-3; CDR3: CASSSEGLPGQYF; DNA: TGTGCCAGCAGCTCGGAGGGCCTTCCCGGGCAGTATTTT
V: TRBV6-1; size: NA; D: TRBD1; J: TRBJ2-2; CDR3: CASSSQGAANTGELFF; DNA: TGTGCCAGCAGCTCACAGGGGGCAGCGAACACCGGGGAGCTGTTTTTT
V: TRBV20-1; size: NA; D: TRBD1; J: TRBJ1-1; CDR3: CSARRTGFNLDTEAFF; DNA: TGCAGTGCTAGGAGGACAGGGTTTAATTTGGACACTGAAGCTTTCTTT